The 25 T cell receptor beta chains in this list originate from one sample, sequenced in a study of cytomegalovirus exposure and HLA in healthy donors. Researchers ran the PCR with 60 Vbeta and 13 Jbeta primers. TCRdb keeps only in-frame clones here, not all; method: immunoSEQ multiplex PCR. The data hold approximately 150,000 clones, with approximately 73% observed a single time. The sequencing sample was made of PBMCs. The receptors were gathered from a man in his fifties in good health and CMV-seronegative.

The J gene is TRBJ2-5, the V gene TRBV19; D is undetermined. Germline V gene lookup returns CDR1 LNHDA and CDR2 SQIVND (reference sequence). This CDR3 contains 14 residues. Deletions cut 5 bases from V and 2 bases from J, with 12 bases between. CDR3 residues: CASSAYRTQETQYF. Here the CDR3 DNA reads TGTGCCAGTAGTGCTTACAGAACACAAGAGACCCAGTACTTC.

This clone has more than one count but fewer than ten. The rearrangement links TRBV5-5 to TRBJ1-5, with TRBD1 identical over 8 bases. The ends lost 5 bases at V and 0 bases at J; junction bases unmatched: 7. Germline CDR1 is SGHKS and CDR2 is YYEKEE (reference sequence). The CDR3 totals 16 residues. The CDR3 DNA is TGTGCCAGCAGTCCTACAGGGGGTTATAGCAATCAGCCCCAGCATTTT. It codes for CASSPTGGYSNQPQHF.

In its sample, this clone was seen a few times. The V gene is TRBV6-5, the J gene TRBJ2-2; possibly TRBD2 for D (7 bases). The CDR3 consists of 15 residues. Germline V gene lookup returns CDR1 MNHEY and CDR2 SVGAGI. The V gene lost 0 bases and the J gene lost 6 bases, with 11 bases spanning the gap. The CDR3 loop reads CASSYSGGRAGELFF. The CDR3 DNA reads as TGTGCCAGCAGTTACTCAGGGGGGAGGGCCGGGGAGCTGTTTTTT.

The chain carries TRBV6-1 and TRBJ1-4; possibly TRBD1 for D (6 bases). Trimming stripped 5 bases from V and 2 bases from J, with 9 bases between. The V gene's germline CDR1 is MNHNS and CDR2 SASEGT. This CDR3 is 14 amino acids long. CDR3 nucleotides: TGTGCCAGCAGTTCAGGGGAGACTAATGAAAAACTGTTTTTT. This sequence encodes CASSSGETNEKLFF.

The chain has TRBV5-1 and TRBJ1-6; 7 nucleotides align to TRBD1. The germline V gene encodes CDR1 SGHRS and CDR2 YFSETQ. The V gene end was trimmed by 2 bases and the J gene end by 5 bases; junction bases not matched to a gene: 10. The CDR3 is 17 amino acids. The CDR3 protein is CASSLGQALGNNSPLHF. CDR3 sequence (DNA): TGCGCCAGCAGCTTAGGACAGGCCCTGGGGAATAATTCACCCCTCCACTTT.

The CDR3 coding sequence is TGTGCCAGCAGTGAAGCGGGCGTGAACACTGAAGCTTTCTTT. This codes for CASSEAGVNTEAFF. The gene calls are TRBV6-1 and TRBJ1-1, with D unresolved. Trimming left V 0 bases short and J 0 bases short, with 5 bases between. The CDR3 length is 14 residues. Germline loops: CDR1 MNHNS, CDR2 SASEGT.

This clone was seen only a few times. This sequence joins TRBV10-3 and TRBJ2-7; D gene ambiguous. Germline V lookup: CDR1 ENHRY, CDR2 SYGVKD. The V end was cut by 6 bases, the J end by 2 bases, with 11 bases between. There are 13 residues in the CDR3. CDR3 region: CAISVTSPYEQYF. DNA of the CDR3: TGTGCCATCAGCGTCACCAGTCCCTACGAGCAGTACTTC.

The chain couples TRBV6-9 to TRBJ2-2; D might be TRBD2 (5 bases). Germline V gives CDR1 MNHGY, CDR2 SVAAGI. Trimming took 1 base from V and 5 from J, leaving 11 bases between them. The CDR3 sequence is 15 residues long. The CDR3 sequence is CASSYFGVKTGELFF. The CDR3 DNA is TGTGCCAGCAGTTATTTCGGGGTAAAAACCGGGGAGCTGTTTTTT.

V usage is TRBV5-1 and J usage is TRBJ1-1, with D possibly being TRBD1 (5 bases). Between the trimmed V and J ends, which lost 3 bases and 1 base, there was a span of 13 bases. Germline V gives CDR1 SGHRS, CDR2 YFSETQ. The CDR3 runs 15 residues. CDR3: CASSSRSTENTEAFF. The CDR3 coding sequence is TGCGCCAGCAGCTCAAGGTCGACAGAGAACACTGAAGCTTTCTTT. Looking up the rest from reference TRBV5-1 and TRBJ1-1 gives the full variable domain: KAGVTQTPRYLIKTRGQQVTLSCSPISGHRSVSWYQQTPGQGLQFLFEYFSETQRNKGNFPGRFSGRQFSNSRSEMNVSTLELGDSALYLCASSSRSTENTEAFFGQGTRLTVV.

This clone came up a few times. The rearrangement uses TRBV6-5 and TRBJ1-5; perhaps TRBD1 as D (5 bases). Trimming took off 2 bases at V and 3 bases at J, with 8 bases between the two ends. The CDR3 has 14 amino acids. CDR1 and CDR2 (germline): MNHEY, SVGAGI. CDR3 sequence (DNA): TGTGCCAGCAGTTACGCAGGGATCAATCAGCCCCAGCATTTT. Encoded protein: CASSYAGINQPQHF.

The count of this clone is one. The chain has TRBV21-1 and TRBJ1-6. TRBV21-1 is a pseudogene. The CDR3 contains 16 residues. The CDR3 sequence: CASSKRGRGEISPLHF. DNA of the CDR3: TGTGCCAGCAGCAAAAGGGGCCGGGGGGAGATATCACCCCTCCACTTT.

V usage is TRBV7-2 and J usage is TRBJ1-5, with a possible D match to TRBD1 (6 bases). CDR1 is SGHTA and CDR2 is FQGNSA in the germline V gene. V was cut by 5 bases and J by 4 bases, with 12 bases left in between. This CDR3 has 14 residues. CDR3 amino acids: CASSEPQGNQPQHF. For the CDR3, the DNA is TGTGCCAGCAGCGAACCACAGGGAAATCAGCCCCAGCATTTT. The full variable domain, with the rest looked up from reference TRBV7-2 and TRBJ1-5, is GAGVSQSPSNKVTEKGKDVELRCDPISGHTALYWYRQSLGQGLEFLIYFQGNSAPDKSGLPSDRFSAERTGGSVSTLTIQRTQQEDSAVYLCASSEPQGNQPQHFGDGTRLSIL.

The V and J genes are TRBV25-1 and TRBJ1-5; perhaps TRBD1 as D (5 bases). Trimming pared 1 base from V and 0 bases from J, leaving 16 bases between. Germline values: CDR1 MGHDK, CDR2 SYGVNS. The CDR3 spans 18 residues. The CDR3 here is CASSELSGGGYSNQPQHF. CDR3 bases: TGTGCCAGCAGTGAATTGTCCGGGGGTGGCTATAGCAATCAGCCCCAGCATTTT. The variable domain in full, completed from reference TRBV25-1 and TRBJ1-5, reads EADIYQTPRYLVIGTGKKITLECSQTMGHDKMYWYQQDPGMELHLIHYSYGVNSTEKGDLSSESTVSRIRTEHFPLTLESARPSHTSQYLCASSELSGGGYSNQPQHFGDGTRLSIL.

The rearrangement uses TRBV5-1 and TRBJ2-7, with D possibly being TRBD1 (5 bases). The V end lost 3 bases, the J end lost 3 bases, and 10 bases lay between the germline ends. Germline V lookup: CDR1 SGHRS, CDR2 YFSETQ. The CDR3 runs to 13 residues. Written as DNA, the CDR3 is TGCGCCAGCAGCTATGGACAAGGCTACGAGCAGTACTTC. The encoded protein is CASSYGQGYEQYF.

The gene calls are TRBV6-5 and TRBJ2-2; 7 positions match TRBD1. Germline CDR1 reads MNHEY; CDR2 reads SVGAGI. This CDR3 contains 14 residues. V shed 6 bases and J 1 base; nucleotides not matched to a gene: 2. The CDR3 loop reads CASSWTGNTGELFF. DNA for the CDR3: TGTGCCAGCAGCTGGACAGGGAACACCGGGGAGCTGTTTTTT.

V usage is TRBV9 and J usage is TRBJ1-2; 7 bases agree with TRBD1. The junction had 3 bases not matched to a gene; V was cut back by 4 bases and J by 0 bases. Germline V gives CDR1 SGDLS, CDR2 YYNGEE. CDR3 size: 14 residues. The DNA of the CDR3 is TGTGCCAGCAGCCCGACAGGGACTAACTATGGCTACACCTTC. Its protein is CASSPTGTNYGYTF.

The chain recombines TRBV7-3 with TRBJ2-4, with 9 bases that match TRBD1. Trimming at V came to 5 bases and at J to 8 bases, leaving 10 bases not matched to a gene. Germline CDR1 is SGHTA and CDR2 is FQGTGA. This CDR3 contains 15 residues. CDR3 in amino acids: CASSQARDRVHIQYF. The CDR3 nucleotides read TGTGCCAGCAGCCAGGCCCGGGACAGGGTGCACATTCAGTACTTC.

This chain uses TRBV27 with TRBJ2-2; no clear D. The germline gives CDR1 MNHEY, CDR2 SMNVEV (reference sequence). Trimming stripped 0 bases from V and 13 bases from J, with 12 bases between. CDR3 length equals 13 residues. In DNA form, the CDR3 reads TGTGCCAGCAGTTTATCGTCTACCCTCGGGCTGTTTTTT. Translated, it gives CASSLSSTLGLFF.

V usage is TRBV7-9 and J usage is TRBJ1-2; D gene unclear. This CDR3 spans 11 amino acids. Trimming shortened V by 5 bases and J by 5 bases, and 6 bases separated the two germline ends. Germline CDR1 reads SEHNR; CDR2 reads FQNEAQ (reference sequence). CDR3 protein: CASSREYGYTF. The CDR3 coding sequence is TGTGCCAGCAGCCGAGAGTATGGCTACACCTTC. Variable domain in full (rest from reference TRBV7-9 and TRBJ1-2): DTGVSQNPRHKITKRGQNVTFRCDPISEHNRLYWYRQTLGQGPEFLTYFQNEAQLEKSRLLSDRFSAERPKGSFSTLEIQRTEQGDSAMYLCASSREYGYTFGSGTRLTVV.

V is TRBV5-8 and J is TRBJ2-2; TRBD1 agrees at 8 bases. Germline V gene sequence: CDR1 SGHTS, CDR2 YDEGEE. The CDR3 sequence is 15 residues long. The J segment lost 7 bases and the V segment lost 3 bases, leaving 8 bases of the junction unmatched. The DNA of the CDR3 is TGTGCCAGCAGCTCCGACAGGGGCAAAGTCGGGGAGCTGTTTTTT. Its protein is CASSSDRGKVGELFF.

This clone occurred once. The rearrangement links TRBV4-2 to TRBJ2-3, with 11 bases matching TRBD1. In germline, CDR1 is LGHNA, CDR2 YNFKEQ. The CDR3 sequence is 16 residues long. V gave up 3 bases and J gave up 4 bases; unmatched junction bases: 6. The CDR3 DNA is TGTGCCAGCAGCCAGACCGGGACAGGGGGTTCAGATACGCAGTATTTT. It is translated as CASSQTGTGGSDTQYF.

This chain links TRBV6-6 with TRBJ2-1; 9 positions agree with TRBD2. Germline V lookup: CDR1 MNHNY, CDR2 SVGAGI (reference sequence). Trimming cost V 4 bases and J 7 bases; bases outside gene matches: 11. The CDR3 sequence is 16 residues long. CDR3 coding DNA: TGTGCCAGCAGTTGGGCAAGGGCGGGGGGGCCGAATGAGCAGTTCTTC. It is translated as CASSWARAGGPNEQFF.

The chain carries TRBV28 and TRBJ1-3, with D perhaps TRBD1 (5 bases). The V end lost 6 bases, the J end lost 2 bases, and 11 bases lay between the germline ends. The germline CDR1 and CDR2 sequences are MDHEN and SYDVKM. The CDR3 contains 14 residues. The CDR3 protein is CASRPGLAGNTIYF. The CDR3 coding sequence is TGTGCCAGCAGGCCGGGACTGGCTGGAAACACCATATATTTT.

The V and J genes are TRBV5-1 and TRBJ2-3; TRBD2 matches at 12 bases. J was trimmed by 5 bases and V by 0 bases; bases with no gene match: 7. Germline values: CDR1 SGHRS, CDR2 YFSETQ. This CDR3 contains 17 residues. CDR3 DNA: TGCGCCAGCAGCTTGGATCTAGCGGGGGGGCCGGAAGATACGCAGTATTTT. Translating gives CASSLDLAGGPEDTQYF.

CDR3 sequence: CASSHAGFQETQYF. CDR3 nucleotides: TGTGCCAGCAGCCACGCCGGGTTCCAAGAGACCCAGTACTTC. The chain uses TRBV4-2 and TRBJ2-5; D is uncertain. The V end lost 3 bases, the J end lost 1 base, and 9 bases lay between the germline ends. The CDR3 is 14 residues long. Germline values: CDR1 LGHNA, CDR2 YNFKEQ.